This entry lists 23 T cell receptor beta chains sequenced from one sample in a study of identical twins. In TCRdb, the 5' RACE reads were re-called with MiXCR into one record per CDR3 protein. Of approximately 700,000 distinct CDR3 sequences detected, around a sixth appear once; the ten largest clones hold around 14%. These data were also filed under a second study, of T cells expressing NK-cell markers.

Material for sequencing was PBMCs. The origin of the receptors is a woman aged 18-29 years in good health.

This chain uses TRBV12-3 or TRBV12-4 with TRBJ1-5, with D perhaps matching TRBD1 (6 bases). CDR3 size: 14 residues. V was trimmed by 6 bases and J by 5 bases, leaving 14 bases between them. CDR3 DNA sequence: TGTGCCAGCAGGGTGGGGGACATCGATCAGCCCCAGCATTTT. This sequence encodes CASRVGDIDQPQHF.

CDR3 region: CASSLGQNNPGELFF. The CDR3, as DNA: TGCGCCAGCAGCCTCGGACAGAACAATCCCGGGGAGCTGTTTTTT. The V gene is TRBV5-1, the J gene TRBJ2-2; weak D call: TRBD1 (6 bases). V lost 4 bases and J 6 bases, leaving 16 bases between the germline ends. Germline values: CDR1 SGHRS, CDR2 YFSETQ. CDR3 length equals 15 residues.

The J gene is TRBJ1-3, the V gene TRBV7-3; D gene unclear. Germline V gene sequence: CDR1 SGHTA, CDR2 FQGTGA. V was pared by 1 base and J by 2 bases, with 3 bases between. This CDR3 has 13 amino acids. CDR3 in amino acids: CASSLNTGNTIYF. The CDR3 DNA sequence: TGTGCCAGCAGCTTAAACACTGGAAACACCATATATTTT.

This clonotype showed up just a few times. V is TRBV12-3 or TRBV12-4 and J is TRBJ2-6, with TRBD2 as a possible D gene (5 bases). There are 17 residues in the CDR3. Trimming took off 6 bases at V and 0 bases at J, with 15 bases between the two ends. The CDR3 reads CASSRGAGNSGANVLTF. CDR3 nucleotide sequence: TGTGCCAGCAGCAGAGGAGCCGGGAACTCTGGGGCCAACGTCCTGACTTTC.

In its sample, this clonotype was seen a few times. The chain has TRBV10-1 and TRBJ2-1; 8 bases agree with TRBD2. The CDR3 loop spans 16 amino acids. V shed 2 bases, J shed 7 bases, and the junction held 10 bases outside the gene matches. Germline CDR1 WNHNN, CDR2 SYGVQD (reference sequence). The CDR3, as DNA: TGCGCCAGCAGTGAGAATCGGCTAGCGGGCATAAATGAGCAGTTCTTC. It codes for CASSENRLAGINEQFF.

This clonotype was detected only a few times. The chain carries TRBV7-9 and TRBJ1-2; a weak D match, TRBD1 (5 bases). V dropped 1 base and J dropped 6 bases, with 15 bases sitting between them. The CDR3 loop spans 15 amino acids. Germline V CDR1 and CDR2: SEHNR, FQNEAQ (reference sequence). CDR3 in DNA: TGTGCCAGCAGCTTAGGGGGGGGGACTAGAGATGGCTACACCTTC. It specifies CASSLGGGTRDGYTF.

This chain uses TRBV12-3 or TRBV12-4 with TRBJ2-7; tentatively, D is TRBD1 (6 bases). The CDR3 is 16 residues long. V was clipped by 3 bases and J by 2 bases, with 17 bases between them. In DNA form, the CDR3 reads TGTGCCAGCAGTTTTGTCCCCTCGACAGGCCCCTACGAGCAGTACTTC. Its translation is CASSFVPSTGPYEQYF.

The CDR3 sequence: CASSSSGRFEGANVLTF. For the CDR3, the DNA is TGCGCCAGCAGCTCTAGCGGGAGGTTTGAGGGGGCCAACGTCCTGACTTTC. The rearrangement links TRBV5-1 to TRBJ2-6, with 11 bases identical to TRBD2. Germline V CDR1 and CDR2: SGHRS, YFSETQ. The CDR3 has 17 amino acids. Trimming cost V 3 bases and J 4 bases; bases outside gene matches: 6.

This CDR3 is CASSQDLGRADTQYF. The CDR3 nucleotides are TGCGCCAGCAGCCAAGATCTCGGGAGAGCAGATACGCAGTATTTT. The V and J genes are TRBV4-3 and TRBJ2-3; TRBD2 is a possible D gene (6 bases). The CDR3 spans 15 residues. Trimming took off 0 bases at V and 4 bases at J, with 11 bases between the two ends. Germline-derived CDR1 and CDR2 are LGHNA and YSLEER.

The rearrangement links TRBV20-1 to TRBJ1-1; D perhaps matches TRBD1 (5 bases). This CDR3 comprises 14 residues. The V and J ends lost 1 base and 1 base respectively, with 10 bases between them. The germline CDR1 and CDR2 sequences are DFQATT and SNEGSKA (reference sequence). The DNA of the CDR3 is TGCAGTGCTAGAGGGGGCGCCCGGAACACTGAAGCTTTCTTT. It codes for CSARGGARNTEAFF.

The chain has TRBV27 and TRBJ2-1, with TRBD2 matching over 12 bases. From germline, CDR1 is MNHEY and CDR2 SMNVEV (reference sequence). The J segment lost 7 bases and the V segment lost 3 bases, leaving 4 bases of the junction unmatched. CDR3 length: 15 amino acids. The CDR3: CASSFLAGGHNEQFF. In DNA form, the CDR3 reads TGTGCCAGCAGTTTTCTAGCGGGGGGGCATAATGAGCAGTTCTTC.

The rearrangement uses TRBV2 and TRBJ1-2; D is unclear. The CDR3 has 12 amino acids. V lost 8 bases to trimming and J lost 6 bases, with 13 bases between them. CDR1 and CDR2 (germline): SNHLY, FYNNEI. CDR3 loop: CASDQQGHGYTF. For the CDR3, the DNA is TGTGCCAGCGACCAGCAAGGGCATGGCTACACCTTC.

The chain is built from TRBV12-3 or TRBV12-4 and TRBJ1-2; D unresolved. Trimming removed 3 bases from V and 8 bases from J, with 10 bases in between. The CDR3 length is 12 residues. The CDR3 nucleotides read TGTGCCAGCAGTTTCCGGCAGAACGGCTACACCTTC. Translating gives CASSFRQNGYTF.

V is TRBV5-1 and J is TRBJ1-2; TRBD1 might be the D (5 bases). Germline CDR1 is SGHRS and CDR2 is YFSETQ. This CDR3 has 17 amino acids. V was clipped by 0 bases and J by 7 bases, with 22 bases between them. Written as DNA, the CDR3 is TGCGCCAGCAGCTTGGGGGACCAGTCCGTTGGATGGGGTGGCTACACCTTC. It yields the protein CASSLGDQSVGWGGYTF. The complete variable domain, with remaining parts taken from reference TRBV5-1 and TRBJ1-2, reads KAGVTQTPRYLIKTRGQQVTLSCSPISGHRSVSWYQQTPGQGLQFLFEYFSETQRNKGNFPGRFSGRQFSNSRSEMNVSTLELGDSALYLCASSLGDQSVGWGGYTFGSGTRLTVV.

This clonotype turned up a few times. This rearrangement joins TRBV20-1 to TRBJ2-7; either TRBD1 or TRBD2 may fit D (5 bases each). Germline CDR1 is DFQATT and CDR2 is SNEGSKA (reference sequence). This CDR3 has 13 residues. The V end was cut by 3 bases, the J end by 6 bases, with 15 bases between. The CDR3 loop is CSASRTRGREQYF. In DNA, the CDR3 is TGCAGTGCTAGCCGAACTAGGGGCCGCGAGCAGTACTTC.

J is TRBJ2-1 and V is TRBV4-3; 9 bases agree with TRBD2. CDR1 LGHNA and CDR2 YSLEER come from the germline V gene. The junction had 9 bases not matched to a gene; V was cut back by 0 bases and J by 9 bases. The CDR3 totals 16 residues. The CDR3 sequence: CASSQDSGSRAREQFF. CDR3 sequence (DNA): TGCGCCAGCAGCCAAGATAGCGGGAGTAGGGCCCGTGAGCAGTTCTTC.

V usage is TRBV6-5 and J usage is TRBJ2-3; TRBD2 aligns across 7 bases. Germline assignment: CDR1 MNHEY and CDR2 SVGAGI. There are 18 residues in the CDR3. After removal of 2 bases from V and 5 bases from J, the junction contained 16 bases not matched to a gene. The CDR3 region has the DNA TGTGCCAGCAGTTACGGGGGGGGAGGGTATGTTAGGAAAGATACGCAGTATTTT. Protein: CASSYGGGGYVRKDTQYF.

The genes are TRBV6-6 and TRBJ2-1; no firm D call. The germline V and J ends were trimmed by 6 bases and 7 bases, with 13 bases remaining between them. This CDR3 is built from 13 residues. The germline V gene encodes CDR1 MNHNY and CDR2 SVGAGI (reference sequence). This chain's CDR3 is CASSITERNEQFF. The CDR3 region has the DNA TGTGCCAGCAGCATAACTGAACGGAATGAGCAGTTCTTC.

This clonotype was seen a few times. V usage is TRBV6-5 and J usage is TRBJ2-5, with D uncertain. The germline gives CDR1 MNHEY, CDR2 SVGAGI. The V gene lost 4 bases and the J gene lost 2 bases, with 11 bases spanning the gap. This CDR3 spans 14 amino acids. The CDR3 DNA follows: TGTGCCAGCAGTTCCCTACGGAAGCAAGAGACCCAGTACTTC. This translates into CASSSLRKQETQYF.

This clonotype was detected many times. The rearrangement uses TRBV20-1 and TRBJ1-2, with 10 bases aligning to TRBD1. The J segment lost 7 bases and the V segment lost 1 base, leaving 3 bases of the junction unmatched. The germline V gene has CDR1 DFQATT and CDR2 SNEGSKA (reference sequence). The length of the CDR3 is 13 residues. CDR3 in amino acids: CSARGQGARGYTF. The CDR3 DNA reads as TGCAGTGCTAGAGGACAGGGGGCTCGTGGCTACACCTTC.

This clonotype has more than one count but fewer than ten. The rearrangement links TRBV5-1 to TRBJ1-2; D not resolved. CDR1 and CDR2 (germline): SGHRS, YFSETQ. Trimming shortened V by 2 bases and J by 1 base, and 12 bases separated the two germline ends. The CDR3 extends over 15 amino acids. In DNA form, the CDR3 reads TGCGCCAGCAGCTTTGATCCCAACTTTAACTATGGCTACACCTTC. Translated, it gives CASSFDPNFNYGYTF.

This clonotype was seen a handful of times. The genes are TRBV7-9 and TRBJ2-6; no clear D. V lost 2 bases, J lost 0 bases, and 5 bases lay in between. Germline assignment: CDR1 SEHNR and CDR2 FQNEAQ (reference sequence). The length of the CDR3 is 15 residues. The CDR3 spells CASSLRHSGANVLTF. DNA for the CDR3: TGTGCCAGCAGCTTAAGGCACTCTGGGGCCAACGTCCTGACTTTC. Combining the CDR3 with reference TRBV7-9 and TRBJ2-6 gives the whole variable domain DTGVSQNPRHKITKRGQNVTFRCDPISEHNRLYWYRQTLGQGPEFLTYFQNEAQLEKSRLLSDRFSAERPKGSFSTLEIQRTEQGDSAMYLCASSLRHSGANVLTFGAGSRLTVL.

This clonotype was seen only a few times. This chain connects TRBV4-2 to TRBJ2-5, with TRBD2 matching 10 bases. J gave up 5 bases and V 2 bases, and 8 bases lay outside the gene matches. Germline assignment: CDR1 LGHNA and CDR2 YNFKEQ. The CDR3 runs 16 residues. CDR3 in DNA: TGTGCCAGCAGCCAATCGGGTAGCGGGGGGAGGGAGACCCAGTACTTC. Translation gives CASSQSGSGGRETQYF.